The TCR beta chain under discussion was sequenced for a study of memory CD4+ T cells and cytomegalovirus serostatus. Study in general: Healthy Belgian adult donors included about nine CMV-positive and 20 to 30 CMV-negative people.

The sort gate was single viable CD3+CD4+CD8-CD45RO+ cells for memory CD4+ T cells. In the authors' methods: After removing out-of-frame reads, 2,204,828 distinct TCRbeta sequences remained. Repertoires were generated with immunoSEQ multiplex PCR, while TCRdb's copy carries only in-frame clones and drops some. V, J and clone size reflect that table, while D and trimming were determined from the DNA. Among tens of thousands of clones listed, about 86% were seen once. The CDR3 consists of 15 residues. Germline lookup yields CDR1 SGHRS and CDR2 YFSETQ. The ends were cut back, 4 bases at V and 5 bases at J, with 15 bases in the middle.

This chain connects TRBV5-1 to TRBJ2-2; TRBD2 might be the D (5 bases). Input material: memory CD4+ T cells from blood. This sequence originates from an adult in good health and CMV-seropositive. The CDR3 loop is CASSHERVGTGELFF. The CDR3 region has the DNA TGCGCCAGCAGCCACGAGAGGGTAGGAACCGGGGAGCTGTTTTTT.